The next 20 T cell receptor beta chains were all read from a single sample in a study of blood T cell repertoires in COVID-19. TCRdb's copy holds only in-frame clones and misses some; the assay was immunoSEQ multiplex PCR. The sample has 90,000 to 150,000 clones, roughly 85% seen once. Material: peripheral blood. The source is a man older than 75 with acute or convalescent COVID-19.

This clone was seen once. V gene TRBV5-6 combines with J gene TRBJ2-7; 8 bases align to TRBD2. V shed 2 bases, J shed 7 bases, and the junction held 8 bases outside the gene matches. CDR1 SGHDT and CDR2 YYEEEE come from the germline V gene. This CDR3 region has 14 residues. CDR3 sequence reads: CASSFNGGAREQYF. The CDR3 DNA reads as TGTGCCAGCAGCTTTAACGGGGGGGCCCGAGAGCAGTACTTC.

The chain has TRBV10-3 and TRBJ2-7; 8 positions match TRBD1. This CDR3 is 14 amino acids long. Germline values: CDR1 ENHRY, CDR2 SYGVKD. V was clipped by 6 bases and J by 6 bases; unmatched bases: 10. The CDR3 protein is CAISPGTGRGEQYF. CDR3 nucleotide sequence: TGTGCCATCAGCCCCGGGACAGGCCGCGGCGAGCAGTACTTC.

This chain connects TRBV5-4 to TRBJ2-7; 10 bases fit TRBD2. This CDR3 comprises 15 residues. Germline loops: CDR1 SGHNT, CDR2 YYREEE (reference sequence). V trimming: 4 bases; J trimming: 2 bases; junction bases outside the gene matches: 6. The CDR3 DNA is TGTGCCAGCAGCCCTACTAGCGGGATTACCTACGAGCAGTACTTC. Its translation: CASSPTSGITYEQYF.

The J gene is TRBJ2-5, the V gene TRBV5-1, with 8 positions matching TRBD2. V was pared by 3 bases and J by 1 base, with 8 bases of the junction left unmatched. Germline V gives CDR1 SGHRS, CDR2 YFSETQ. The CDR3 spans 16 residues. CDR3 residues: CASSSLLAGSQETQYF. The CDR3 nucleotides are TGCGCCAGCAGCTCGCTGCTAGCGGGTTCCCAAGAGACCCAGTACTTC.

This chain connects TRBV29-1 to TRBJ2-5; tentatively, D is TRBD1 or TRBD2 (5 bases each). CDR1 SQVTM and CDR2 ANQGSEA come from the germline V gene. CDR3 length: 12 amino acids. V was pared by 7 bases and J by 1 base, with 10 bases between. CDR3 coding DNA: TGCAGCGGGGGGACGGGCCAAGAGACCCAGTACTTC. This gives the protein CSGGTGQETQYF.

This chain connects TRBV10-3 to TRBJ1-4; the D gene is possibly TRBD1 (5 bases). The germline V and J ends were trimmed by 0 bases and 2 bases, with 7 bases remaining between them. CDR1 and CDR2 from the germline V gene are ENHRY and SYGVKD. This CDR3 region has 15 residues. The CDR3 bases are TGTGCCATCAGTGAGTCCGGGGGGACTAATGAAAAACTGTTTTTT. Encoded protein: CAISESGGTNEKLFF.

The V gene is TRBV2, the J gene TRBJ2-2; perhaps TRBD2 as D (5 bases). This CDR3 has 15 amino acids. CDR1 and CDR2 (germline): SNHLY, FYNNEI. The V and J ends lost 4 bases and 4 bases respectively, with 13 bases between them. The CDR3 nucleotides are TGTGCCAGCAGTGCCACTAGTATTGGCACCGGGGAGCTGTTTTTT. It specifies CASSATSIGTGELFF.

This rearrangement joins TRBV6-6 to TRBJ2-1; 10 bases fit TRBD2. This CDR3 is 14 amino acids long. J lost 3 bases, V lost 7 bases, and 3 bases had no gene match. The germline V gene encodes CDR1 MNHNY and CDR2 SVGAGI (reference sequence). The CDR3 is CASIASGSYNEQFF. In DNA, the CDR3 is TGTGCCAGCATCGCTAGCGGGAGCTACAATGAGCAGTTCTTC.

This rearrangement joins TRBV12-3 or TRBV12-4 to TRBJ2-3; no definite D call. This CDR3 is 12 amino acids long. The V gene lost 3 bases and the J gene lost 2 bases, with 3 bases spanning the gap. The CDR3 sequence is CASSFNTDTQYF. The CDR3 nucleotides read TGTGCCAGCAGTTTTAACACAGATACGCAGTATTTT.

The rearrangement uses TRBV9 and TRBJ2-2, with 9 bases that match TRBD1. The V segment lost 4 bases and the J segment 2 bases; nucleotides outside the gene matches: 6. Germline V CDR1 and CDR2: SGDLS, YYNGEE. The CDR3 is 16 residues long. For the CDR3, the DNA is TGTGCCAGCAGCCTAAGGGACAGGGCTAACACCGGGGAGCTGTTTTTT. The encoded protein is CASSLRDRANTGELFF.

The genes are TRBV5-1 and TRBJ2-2, with D possibly TRBD2 on 6 matching bases. This CDR3 spans 15 amino acids. The V gene's germline CDR1 is SGHRS and CDR2 YFSETQ. V gave up 5 bases and J gave up 1 base, with 12 bases separating them. CDR3 DNA sequence: TGCGCCAGCAGTTGGGCGGGGAAGAACACCGGGGAGCTGTTTTTT. Its translation is CASSWAGKNTGELFF.

V gene TRBV6-6 combines with J gene TRBJ1-1; a weak D match, TRBD1 (6 bases). Germline V gives CDR1 MNHNY, CDR2 SVGAGI (reference sequence). The CDR3 runs 12 residues. V lost 7 bases to trimming and J lost 2 bases, with 8 bases between them. The CDR3, as DNA: TGTGCCAGCATGGACAGTAACACTGAAGCTTTCTTT. Translating it yields CASMDSNTEAFF.

The rearrangement joins TRBV7-8 to TRBJ1-2; a weak D match, TRBD1 (5 bases). CDR1 and CDR2 from the germline V gene are SGHVS and FQNEAQ. Trimming left V 5 bases short and J 5 bases short, with 18 bases between. There are 15 residues in the CDR3. The CDR3 sequence: CASSLDGGIRYGYTF. The CDR3 bases are TGTGCCAGCAGCCTCGACGGGGGTATACGATATGGCTACACCTTC.

This chain links TRBV6-1 with TRBJ2-1; TRBD2 might be the D (5 bases). Germline V gene sequence: CDR1 MNHNS, CDR2 SASEGT. The CDR3 extends over 15 amino acids. The V and J ends lost 2 bases and 7 bases respectively, with 15 bases between them. The CDR3 DNA follows: TGTGCCAGCAGTGAAATATCCGGGGTACGAAATGAGCAGTTCTTC. Protein product: CASSEISGVRNEQFF.

The chain combines TRBV18 with TRBJ2-7, with TRBD2 identical over 8 bases. J gave up 0 bases and V 3 bases, and 1 base lay outside the gene matches. The germline V gene has CDR1 KGHSH and CDR2 LQKENI. The CDR3 consists of 14 residues. CDR3 coding DNA: TGTGCCAGCTCACCCGGGGGGGGCTCCTACGAGCAGTACTTC. Translating gives CASSPGGGSYEQYF.

The J gene is TRBJ2-5, the V gene TRBV5-1; the match to TRBD2 covers 9 bases. CDR3 length equals 16 residues. Looked up from germline, CDR1 is SGHRS and CDR2 is YFSETQ. Germline trimming cut 4 bases from V and 2 bases from J; bases unmatched to any gene: 9. The CDR3 DNA reads as TGCGCCAGCAGCGCTGGCCCTAGCGGGGAACAAGAGACCCAGTACTTC. Its protein is CASSAGPSGEQETQYF. The full variable domain, rest sourced from reference TRBV5-1 and TRBJ2-5, is KAGVTQTPRYLIKTRGQQVTLSCSPISGHRSVSWYQQTPGQGLQFLFEYFSETQRNKGNFPGRFSGRQFSNSRSEMNVSTLELGDSALYLCASSAGPSGEQETQYFGPGTRLLVL.

The chain joins TRBV7-7 to TRBJ2-7; TRBD1 agrees at 11 bases. This CDR3 contains 17 residues. Germline V lookup: CDR1 SSHAT, CDR2 FNYEAQ (reference sequence). This CDR3 is CASARPDRGLPSYEQYF. DNA of the CDR3: TGTGCTAGCGCCCGCCCGGACAGGGGGCTCCCGTCCTACGAGCAGTACTTC.

A few counts support this clone. The J gene is TRBJ1-6, the V gene TRBV18, with TRBD1 identical over 11 bases. CDR3 length: 15 amino acids. The germline V gene encodes CDR1 KGHSH and CDR2 LQKENI. Trimming at V came to 2 bases and at J to 8 bases, leaving 2 bases not matched to a gene. Here the CDR3 reads CASSPSGQGDSPLHF. Here the CDR3 DNA reads TGTGCCAGCTCACCATCGGGACAGGGGGATTCACCCCTCCACTTT.

The chain has TRBV24-1 and TRBJ2-5; TRBD2 is a possible D gene (5 bases). The CDR3 extends over 14 amino acids. V lost 9 bases, J lost 1 base, and 14 bases lay in between. In germline, CDR1 is KGHDR, CDR2 SFDVKD. The DNA of the CDR3 is TGTGCCACCCGAGGGTCGGGATTCCAAGAGACCCAGTACTTC. It translates to CATRGSGFQETQYF.

The CDR3 spells CASSSTGPWSPQHF. CDR3 DNA sequence: TGTGCCAGCAGTTCCACAGGGCCGTGGTCGCCCCAGCATTTT. J is TRBJ1-5 and V is TRBV28; possible D gene TRBD1, 6 bases. The CDR3 is 14 amino acids. Germline CDR1 reads MDHEN; CDR2 reads SYDVKM. Trimming removed 4 bases from V and 9 bases from J, with 16 bases in between.